These T cell receptor beta chains were read from a single sample in a study of blood T cells in healthy people across ages. One entry per CDR3 protein, called by TCRdb with MiXCR from the 5' RACE reads. The sample includes hundreds of thousands of distinct CDR3 sequences, roughly 32% seen only once; the top ten take roughly 14%. Sequenced: blood. These receptors were obtained from a woman of 80 years or more in good health. Both conserved end residues are part of each CDR3. A D gene is named only where the DNA matches it firmly. Clone size appears in some rows only: once, few, many, or a class for an expanded clone.

abundance	d_gene	v_gene	j_gene	CDR3aa	CDR3nt
once	.	TRBV19	TRBJ2-4	CAGSIDLVKNIQYF	TGTGCCGGTAGTATAGATTTAGTCAAAAACATTCAGTACTTC
.	TRBD2	TRBV20-1	TRBJ2-7	CSAGDGTSGSYEQYF	TGCAGTGCTGGAGATGGGACTAGCGGGAGCTACGAGCAGTACTTC
many	.	TRBV20-1	TRBJ1-4	CSARGPYATNEKLFF	TGCAGTGCTAGAGGACCTTATGCAACTAATGAAAAACTGTTTTTT
.	.	TRBV27	TRBJ2-7	CVSSHRDDERYF	TGTGTCAGCAGTCACCGGGACGACGAGCGGTACTTC
few	.	TRBV12-3/TRBV12-4	TRBJ2-2	CASRLTGNTGELFF	TGTGCCAGCAGGCTGACAGGAAACACCGGGGAGCTGTTTTTT
.	.	TRBV12-3/TRBV12-4	TRBJ2-3	CASSLGPLGTQYF	TGTGCCAGCAGTTTAGGTCCGCTCGGGACGCAGTATTTT
.	TRBD1	TRBV5-1	TRBJ2-3	CASSKRTGGGTDTQYF	TGCGCCAGCAGCAAACGGACAGGGGGTGGCACAGATACGCAGTATTTT
.	TRBD1	TRBV5-1	TRBJ2-7	CASSLGDRGDDEQYF	TGCGCCAGCAGCTTGGGAGACAGGGGAGATGACGAGCAGTACTTC
few	TRBD1	TRBV13	TRBJ1-2	CASSETGTGSDYGYTF	TGTGCCAGCAGCGAGACCGGGACAGGGAGTGACTATGGCTACACCTTC
once	.	TRBV7-9	TRBJ2-7	CASGERRTPYEQYF	TGTGCCAGCGGAGAAAGAAGGACCCCCTACGAGCAGTACTTC
few	.	TRBV6-2/TRBV6-3	TRBJ2-3	CASSYEGLGDTQYF	TGTGCCAGCAGTTACGAGGGCCTGGGAGATACGCAGTATTTT
many	.	TRBV9	TRBJ2-4	CASSATVNLAKNIQYF	TGTGCCAGCAGCGCAACAGTTAACCTAGCCAAAAACATTCAGTACTTC
many	TRBD2	TRBV15	TRBJ2-3	CATSRDTSGDTDTQYF	TGTGCCACCAGCAGAGATACTAGCGGGGACACAGATACGCAGTATTTT
.	.	TRBV30	TRBJ2-2	CAWSVPVQAGTGELFF	TGTGCCTGGAGTGTACCGGTGCAGGCGGGGACCGGGGAGCTGTTTTTT
many	.	TRBV5-6	TRBJ2-7	CASSFWHRQFSYEQYF	TGTGCCAGCAGCTTCTGGCACAGACAATTCTCCTACGAGCAGTACTTC
.	.	TRBV20-1	TRBJ2-5	CSARDIFDNLIPAATNGQETQYF	TGCAGTGCTAGAGACATATTCGACAACCTAATCCCGGCAGCTACTAATGGGCAAGAGACCCAGTACTTC
.	.	TRBV7-3	TRBJ2-7	CASSLGGGTTYEQYF	TGTGCCAGCAGCTTAGGAGGGGGCACCACCTACGAGCAGTACTTC
many	.	TRBV7-2	TRBJ1-2	CASSSQSVNGYTF	TGTGCCAGCAGCTCCCAGTCGGTTAATGGCTACACCTTC
.	TRBD2	TRBV12-3/TRBV12-4	TRBJ2-2	CASSPIGGGTNTGELFF	TGTGCCAGCAGCCCTATCGGGGGGGGGACGAACACCGGGGAGCTGTTTTTT